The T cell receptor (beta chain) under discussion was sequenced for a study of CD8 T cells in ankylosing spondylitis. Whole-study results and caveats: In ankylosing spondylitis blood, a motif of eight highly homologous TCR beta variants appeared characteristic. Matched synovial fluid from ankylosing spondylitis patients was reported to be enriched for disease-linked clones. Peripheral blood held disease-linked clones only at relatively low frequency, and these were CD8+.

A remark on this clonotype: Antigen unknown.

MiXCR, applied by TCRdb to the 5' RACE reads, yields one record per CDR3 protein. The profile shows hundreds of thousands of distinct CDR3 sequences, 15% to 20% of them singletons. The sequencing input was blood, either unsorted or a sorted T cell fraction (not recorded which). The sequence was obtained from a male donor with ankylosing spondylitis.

The CDR3 spells CASSQEQGVHGQYF. CDR3 DNA: TGTGCCAGCAGCCAAGAACAGGGTGTCCACGGGCAGTACTTC. The J gene is TRBJ2-7, the V gene TRBV4-2, with D perhaps matching TRBD1 (6 bases). CDR3 size: 14 residues. V was cut by 0 bases and J by 9 bases, with 15 bases left in between. Germline CDR1 is LGHNA and CDR2 is YNFKEQ.